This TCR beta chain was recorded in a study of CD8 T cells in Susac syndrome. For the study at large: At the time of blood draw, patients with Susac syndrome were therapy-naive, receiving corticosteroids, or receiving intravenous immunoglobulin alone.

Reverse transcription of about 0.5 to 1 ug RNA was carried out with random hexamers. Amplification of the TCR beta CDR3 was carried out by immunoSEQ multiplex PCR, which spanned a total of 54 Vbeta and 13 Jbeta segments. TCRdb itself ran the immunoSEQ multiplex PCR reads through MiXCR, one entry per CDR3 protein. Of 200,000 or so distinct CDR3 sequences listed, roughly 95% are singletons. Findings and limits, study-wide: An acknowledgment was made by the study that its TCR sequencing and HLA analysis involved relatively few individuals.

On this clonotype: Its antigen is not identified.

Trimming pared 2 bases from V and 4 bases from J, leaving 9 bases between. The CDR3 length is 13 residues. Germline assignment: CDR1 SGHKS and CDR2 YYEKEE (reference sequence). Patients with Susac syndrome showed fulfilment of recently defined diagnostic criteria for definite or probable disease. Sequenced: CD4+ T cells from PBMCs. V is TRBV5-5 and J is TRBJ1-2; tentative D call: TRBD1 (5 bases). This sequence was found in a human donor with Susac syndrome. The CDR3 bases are TGTGCCAGCAGCTTCGACAGACTCTATGGCTACACCTTC. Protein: CASSFDRLYGYTF. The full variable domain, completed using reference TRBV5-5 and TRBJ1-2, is DAGVTQSPTHLIKTRGQQVTLRCSPISGHKSVSWYQQVLGQGPQFIFQYYEKEERGRGNFPDRFSARQFPNYSSELNVNALLLGDSALYLCASSFDRLYGYTFGSGTRLTVV.